These T cell receptor beta chains were read from a single sample in a study of beta chain features in type 1 diabetes. This table comes from immunoSEQ multiplex PCR, and its TCRdb copy is limited to in-frame clones, with some not included. The repertoire holds roughly 610,000 clones, roughly a sixth seen once, with more than 0.08% in the top ten. Sample: naive CD4+ T cells from blood. The receptors here all came from a man aged 18 to 29 in good health. Each CDR3 is given with its conserved first and last residue. The D gene is left open where the match is weak. Rows give clone size only sometimes, using once, few, many, or a class for an expanded clone.

j_gene | d_gene | abundance | v_gene | CDR3nt | CDR3aa
TRBJ1-1 | TRBD1 | few | TRBV27 | TGTGCCAGCAGTTTAATCCCTCCTCCAGGGGGCACGGCTTTCTTT | CASSLIPPPGGTAFF
TRBJ2-7 | . | few | TRBV14 | TGTGCCAGCAGCCAAGTCGAACGGGAGCAGTACTTC | CASSQVEREQYF
TRBJ2-3 | TRBD2 | few | TRBV2 | TGTGCCAGCAGTGTCAGCGGGAGGACAGATACGCAGTATTTT | CASSVSGRTDTQYF
TRBJ1-2 | . | . | TRBV18 | TGTGCCAGCTCTTCCATCGACGGCCAGGAGGGGTACACCTTC | CASSSIDGQEGYTF
TRBJ2-3 | . | . | TRBV7-3 | TGTGCCAGCAGCCCAATGCCTTCAGATACGCAGTATTTT | CASSPMPSDTQYF
TRBJ2-3 | TRBD2 | . | TRBV28 | TGTGCCAGCAGTTCAAGACTAGCGGGGGGGACCCCAGGCACAGATACGCAGTATTTT | CASSSRLAGGTPGTDTQYF
TRBJ1-1 | . | . | TRBV7-9 | TGTGCCAGCAGCTTAGATGGGGGCCTGGAAGCTTTCTTT | CASSLDGGLEAFF
TRBJ2-7 | . | few | TRBV4-3 | TGCGCCAGCAGCCAAACTAGTAGGGACGAGCAGTACTTC | CASSQTSRDEQYF
TRBJ1-3 | . | few | TRBV7-3 | TGTGCCAGTTCCCCGACCAGCTCTGGAAACACCATATATTTT | CASSPTSSGNTIYF
TRBJ1-5 | . | . | TRBV23-1 | TGCGCCAGCAGCCACAGAAAAGACAGAACTTATCAGCCCCAGCATTTT | CASSHRKDRTYQPQHF
TRBJ1-4 | . | . | TRBV5-1 | TGCGCCAGCAGCTTGGATGACAGGAACCGGCCTGAAAAACTGTTTTTT | CASSLDDRNRPEKLFF
TRBJ2-5 | . | . | TRBV11-2 | TGTGCCAGCAGCAAGGGACCCCAAGAGACCCAGTACTTC | CASSKGPQETQYF
TRBJ2-7 | TRBD2 | few | TRBV7-6 | TGTGCCAGCAGCCGGACTAGCGGGGGGCCCACTCCCTACGAGCAGTACTTC | CASSRTSGGPTPYEQYF
TRBJ1-2 | . | . | TRBV4-3 | TGCGCCAGCAGCCAGGGGGCCATTCGGGATGGCTACACCTTC | CASSQGAIRDGYTF
TRBJ2-5 | . | . | TRBV10-3 | TGTGCCATCAAGCCGGGGATCCAAGAGACCCAGTACTTC | CAIKPGIQETQYF
TRBJ1-2 | . | few | TRBV9 | TGTGCCAGCAGCCCGGACGGGGGGGGCGTAGGAGGCTACACCTTC | CASSPDGGGVGGYTF
TRBJ1-6 | TRBD1 | . | TRBV5-4 | TGTGCCAGCAGCTCCGGGACAGGGGCTTCACCCCTCCACTTT | CASSSGTGASPLHF
TRBJ1-1 | TRBD1 | few | TRBV5-1 | TGCGCCAGCAGCGGCGGACAGGGAGGTAGGTCTGAAGCTTTCTTT | CASSGGQGGRSEAFF
TRBJ2-7 | TRBD2 | . | TRBV4-3 | TGCGCCAGCAGCCAAGTAAGAGCGGGGGGACCGTACGAGCAGTACTTC | CASSQVRAGGPYEQYF
TRBJ1-4 | . | . | TRBV30 | TGTGCCTGGGCGGGACAACTTAATGAAAAACTGTTTTTT | CAWAGQLNEKLFF
TRBJ1-1 | . | . | TRBV7-6 | TGTGCCAGCAGCCGCCAAATTGACAGTTCAAAAGCTTTCTTT | CASSRQIDSSKAFF
TRBJ1-3 | TRBD1 | few | TRBV25-1 | TGTGCCAGCCGTATGACAGGGTCTGGAAACACCATATATTTT | CASRMTGSGNTIYF
TRBJ2-7 | . | . | TRBV9 | TGTGCCAGCAGCGTAGATGGCAGGTCCCTCTACGAGCAGTACTTC | CASSVDGRSLYEQYF
TRBJ1-4 | TRBD1 | . | TRBV30 | TGTGCCTGGAGACCAGGGGGCATGGGAAAACTGTTTTTT | CAWRPGGMGKLFF
TRBJ2-7 | TRBD1 | . | TRBV28 | TGTGCCAGCAGTTTCCCAACCTGGACAGGGCGCTACGAGCAGTACTTC | CASSFPTWTGRYEQYF
TRBJ2-4 | . | few | TRBV6-5 | TGTGCCAGCAGTTACTCGTACCTACGGGGGTCCAACATTCAGTACTTC | CASSYSYLRGSNIQYF
TRBJ1-1 | TRBD1 | few | TRBV6-5 | TGTGCCAGCAATGGACAGGGGATGAACACTGAAGCTTTCTTT | CASNGQGMNTEAFF
TRBJ2-3 | . | few | TRBV7-2 | TGTGCCAGCACGTTTCAACGGAGGAATCTGGGCACAGATACGCAGTATTTT | CASTFQRRNLGTDTQYF
TRBJ1-1 | . | . | TRBV29-1 | TGCAGCGTTGACAGGGGAAGCACTGAAGCTTTCTTT | CSVDRGSTEAFF
TRBJ2-6 | . | few | TRBV25-1 | TGTGCCAGCAGTGAGGCGGGACGGCTATCTGGGGCCAACGTCCTGACTTTC | CASSEAGRLSGANVLTF
TRBJ2-7 | TRBD2 | few | TRBV28 | TGTGCCAGCCCTCCCGGACTAGCGGCCTCCTACGAGCAGTACTTC | CASPPGLAASYEQYF
TRBJ2-3 | TRBD1 | few | TRBV29-1 | TGCAGCGTTGAGGGGACAGGTCACACAGATACGCAGTATTTT | CSVEGTGHTDTQYF
TRBJ2-7 | . | few | TRBV11-1 | TGTGCCAGCAGCCCGACGGGACGGGCATACGAGCAGTACTTC | CASSPTGRAYEQYF
TRBJ2-1 | . | few | TRBV7-2 | TGTGCCAGCAGCTTCTCCCCGGATGGTAAGGGCAATGAGCAGTTCTTC | CASSFSPDGKGNEQFF
TRBJ1-1 | . | few | TRBV5-1 | TGCGCCAGCAGCTTCGAGGGCGGGAACACTGAAGCTTTCTTT | CASSFEGGNTEAFF
TRBJ2-1 | . | once | TRBV5-1 | TGCGCCAGCAGCGAGCTAGGGAGTCCCTACAATGAGCAGTTCTTC | CASSELGSPYNEQFF
TRBJ1-5 | TRBD1 | few | TRBV7-2 | TGTGCCAGCAGCCCGGGACAGGTGGGCAATCAGCCCCAGCATTTT | CASSPGQVGNQPQHF
TRBJ1-3 | . | few | TRBV2 | TGTGCCAGCAGTGGCGCGGACACCATATATTTT | CASSGADTIYF
TRBJ2-7 | . | few | TRBV6-1 | TGTGCCAGCAGTTCCTCGGGCCGGAAGCAGTACTTC | CASSSSGRKQYF
TRBJ2-7 | . | . | TRBV4-2 | TGTGCCAGCAGCCAACGCGGAGAGGACGAGCAGTACTTC | CASSQRGEDEQYF
TRBJ1-4 | TRBD1 | few | TRBV27 | TGTGCCAGCAGTCCACTCCGGGACAGGGGACATGAAAAACTGTTTTTT | CASSPLRDRGHEKLFF
TRBJ2-6 | . | few | TRBV7-9 | TGTGCCAGCAGCTTAGCGCGGGCAGGCTATCCGGGGGCCAACGTCCTGACTTTC | CASSLARAGYPGANVLTF
TRBJ2-7 | . | . | TRBV5-1 | TGCGCCAGCCCTTACTACGAGCAGTACTTC | CASPYYEQYF
TRBJ2-5 | TRBD1 | . | TRBV29-1 | TGCAGCGTTGTTAGGCAGGGGGTGAGAGAGACCCAGTACTTC | CSVVRQGVRETQYF
TRBJ1-4 | . | few | TRBV10-3 | TGTGCCATCAGTGAGACCGGACGGGGTGAAAAACTGTTTTTT | CAISETGRGEKLFF
TRBJ1-6 | . | few | TRBV18 | TGTGCCAGCTCACCCAAGGAAATGAAGACTTCACCCCTCCACTTT | CASSPKEMKTSPLHF
TRBJ2-7 | TRBD1 | few | TRBV10-3 | TGTGCCATCAGTGACTCGACAGGGTGGGGCTCCTACGAGCAGTACTTC | CAISDSTGWGSYEQYF
TRBJ1-4 | . | . | TRBV4-3 | TGCGCCAGCAGCCAGGGACCGGGCCTGGGTCCCGAAAAACTGTTTTTT | CASSQGPGLGPEKLFF
TRBJ1-2 | . | . | TRBV27 | TGTGCCAGCAGTCCGACAGAGAACTATGGCTACACCTTC | CASSPTENYGYTF
TRBJ1-5 | TRBD1 | many | TRBV2 | TGTGCCAGCCGTCGCCGAGCAGGGGGAGATGCTCAGCCCCAGCATTTT | CASRRRAGGDAQPQHF
TRBJ2-7 | . | few | TRBV5-1 | TGCGCCAGCAGCTTGTGGGGACCCTACTACGAGCAGTACTTC | CASSLWGPYYEQYF
TRBJ2-2 | . | . | TRBV19 | TGTGCCAGTATTAAAGGAGGTAGAGTGGGTAACACCGGGGAGCTGTTTTTT | CASIKGGRVGNTGELFF
TRBJ1-2 | TRBD1 | few | TRBV6-5 | TGTGCCAGCAGTTCCGCGGGACAGGGTGTGTATGGCTACACCTTC | CASSSAGQGVYGYTF
TRBJ2-3 | . | few | TRBV4-3 | TGCGCCAGCAGCCACACAGATACGCAGTATTTT | CASSHTDTQYF
TRBJ2-4 | . | few | TRBV6-5 | TGTGCCAGCAGTTTCACAGGGAGGGTAGCCAAAAACATTCAGTACTTC | CASSFTGRVAKNIQYF
TRBJ2-7 | . | few | TRBV14 | TGTGCCAGCAGCCGTAGCTCCTACGAGCAGTACTTC | CASSRSSYEQYF